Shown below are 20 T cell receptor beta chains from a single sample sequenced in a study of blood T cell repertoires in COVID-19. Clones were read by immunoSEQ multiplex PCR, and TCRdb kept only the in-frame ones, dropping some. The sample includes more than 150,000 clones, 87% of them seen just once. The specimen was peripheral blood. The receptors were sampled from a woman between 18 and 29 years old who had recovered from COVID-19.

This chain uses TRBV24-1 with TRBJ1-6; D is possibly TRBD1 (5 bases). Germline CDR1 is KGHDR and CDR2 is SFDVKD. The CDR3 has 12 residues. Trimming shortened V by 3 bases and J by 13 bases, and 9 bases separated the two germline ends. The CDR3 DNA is TGTGCCACCAGTGATCCTGACAGTCCCCTCCACTTT. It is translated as CATSDPDSPLHF.

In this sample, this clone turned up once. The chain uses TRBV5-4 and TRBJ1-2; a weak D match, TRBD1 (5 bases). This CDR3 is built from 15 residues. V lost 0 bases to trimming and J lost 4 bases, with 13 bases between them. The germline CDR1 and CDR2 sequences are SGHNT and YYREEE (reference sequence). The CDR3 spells CASSLVSTGGYGYTF. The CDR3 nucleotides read TGTGCCAGCAGCTTGGTATCCACGGGGGGCTATGGCTACACCTTC.

For the CDR3, the DNA is TGTGCCAGCAGTTACACGACAGGGGCCCATGGCTACACCTTC. Protein product: CASSYTTGAHGYTF. The J gene is TRBJ1-2, the V gene TRBV6-6; 8 bases map to TRBD1. Trimming removed 2 bases from V and 6 bases from J; junction bases left unmatched: 5. Looked up from germline, CDR1 is MNHNY and CDR2 is SVGAGI (reference sequence). The CDR3 is 14 amino acids.

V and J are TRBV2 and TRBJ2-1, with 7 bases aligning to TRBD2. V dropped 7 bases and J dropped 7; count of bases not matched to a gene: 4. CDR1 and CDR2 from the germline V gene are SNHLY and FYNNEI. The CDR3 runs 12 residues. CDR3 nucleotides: TGTGCCAGCAATCAACTAGCGAATGAGCAGTTCTTC. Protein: CASNQLANEQFF. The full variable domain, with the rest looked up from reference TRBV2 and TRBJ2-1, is EPEVTQTPSHQVTQMGQEVILRCVPISNHLYFYWYRQILGQKVEFLVSFYNNEISEKSEIFDDQFSVERPDGSNFTLKIRSTKLEDSAMYFCASNQLANEQFFGPGTRLTVL.

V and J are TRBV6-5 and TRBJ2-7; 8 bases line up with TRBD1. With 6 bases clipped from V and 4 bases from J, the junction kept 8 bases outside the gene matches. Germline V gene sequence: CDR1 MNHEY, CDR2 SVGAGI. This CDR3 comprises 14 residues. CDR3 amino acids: CASSSGQGRYEQYF. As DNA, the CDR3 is TGTGCCAGCAGCTCTGGACAGGGAAGGTACGAGCAGTACTTC.

The CDR3 region has the DNA TGTGCCAGCTCCCAGTATCGGGGGGCCACCTCCTACAATGAGCAGTTCTTC. Protein product: CASSQYRGATSYNEQFF. This chain connects TRBV18 to TRBJ2-1, with a weak D call TRBD2 (7 bases). V was clipped by 6 bases and J by 0 bases, with 18 bases between them. Germline lookup yields CDR1 KGHSH and CDR2 LQKENI. The length of the CDR3 is 17 residues.

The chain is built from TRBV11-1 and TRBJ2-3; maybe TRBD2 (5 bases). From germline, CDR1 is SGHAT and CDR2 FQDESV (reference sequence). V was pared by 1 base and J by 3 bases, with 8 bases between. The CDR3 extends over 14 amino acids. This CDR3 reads CASSLGERTDTQYF. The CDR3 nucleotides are TGTGCCAGCAGCTTAGGGGAGAGGACAGATACGCAGTATTTT.

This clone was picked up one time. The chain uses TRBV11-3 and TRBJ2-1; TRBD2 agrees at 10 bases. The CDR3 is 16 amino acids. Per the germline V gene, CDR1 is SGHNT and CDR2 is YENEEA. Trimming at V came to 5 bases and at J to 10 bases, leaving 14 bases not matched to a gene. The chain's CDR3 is CASSPGVAGGRGEQFF. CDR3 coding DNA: TGTGCCAGCAGCCCCGGGGTAGCGGGAGGCCGGGGGGAGCAGTTCTTC.

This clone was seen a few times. The CDR3 region has the DNA TGTGCCAGCAGCTTAGCGTCAGGGGTGGTACGGTCACCCCTCCACTTT. It is translated as CASSLASGVVRSPLHF. V gene TRBV7-8 combines with J gene TRBJ1-6; D possibly corresponds to TRBD1 (6 bases). V was cut by 0 bases and J by 10 bases, with 16 bases left in between. The germline V gene has CDR1 SGHVS and CDR2 FQNEAQ. The CDR3 has 16 residues.

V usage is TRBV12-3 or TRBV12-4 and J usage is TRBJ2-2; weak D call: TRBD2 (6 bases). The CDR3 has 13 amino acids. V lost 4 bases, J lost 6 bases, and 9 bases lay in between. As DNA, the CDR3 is TGTGCCAGCAGTTGGGAGGTGGCCGGGGAGCTGTTTTTT. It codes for CASSWEVAGELFF.

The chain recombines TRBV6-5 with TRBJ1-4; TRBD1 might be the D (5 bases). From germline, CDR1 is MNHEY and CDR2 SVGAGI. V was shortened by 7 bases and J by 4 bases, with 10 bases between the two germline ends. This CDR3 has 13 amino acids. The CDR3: CASKGQFNEKLFF. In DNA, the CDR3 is TGTGCCAGCAAAGGACAATTTAATGAAAAACTGTTTTTT.

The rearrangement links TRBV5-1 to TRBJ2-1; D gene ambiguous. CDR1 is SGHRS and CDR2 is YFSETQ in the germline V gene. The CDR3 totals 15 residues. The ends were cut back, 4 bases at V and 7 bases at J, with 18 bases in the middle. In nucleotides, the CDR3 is TGCGCCAGCAGCCCAGCTCCCGCGGTGTTTAATGAGCAGTTCTTC. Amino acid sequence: CASSPAPAVFNEQFF.

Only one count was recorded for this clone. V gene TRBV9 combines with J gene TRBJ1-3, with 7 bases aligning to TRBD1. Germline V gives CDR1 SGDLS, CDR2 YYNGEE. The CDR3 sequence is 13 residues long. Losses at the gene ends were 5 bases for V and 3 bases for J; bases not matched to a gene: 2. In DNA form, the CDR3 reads TGTGCCAGCAGTGACAGGGTTGGAAACACCATATATTTT. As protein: CASSDRVGNTIYF. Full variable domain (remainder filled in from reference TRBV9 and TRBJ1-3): DSGVTQTPKHLITATGQRVTLRCSPRSGDLSVYWYQQSLDQGLQFLIQYYNGEERAKGNILERFSAQQFPDLHSELNLSSLELGDSALYFCASSDRVGNTIYFGEGSWLTVV.

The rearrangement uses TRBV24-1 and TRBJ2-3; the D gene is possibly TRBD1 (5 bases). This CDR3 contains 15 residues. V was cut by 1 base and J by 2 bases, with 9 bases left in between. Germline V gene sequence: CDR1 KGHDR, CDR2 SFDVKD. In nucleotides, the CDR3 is TGTGCCACCAGTGATTTTGACAGTTTCACAGATACGCAGTATTTT. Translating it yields CATSDFDSFTDTQYF.

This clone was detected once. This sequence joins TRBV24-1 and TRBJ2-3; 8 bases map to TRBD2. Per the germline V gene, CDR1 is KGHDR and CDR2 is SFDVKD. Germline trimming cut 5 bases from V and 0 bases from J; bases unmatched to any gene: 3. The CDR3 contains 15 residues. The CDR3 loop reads CATSVTSGSTDTQYF. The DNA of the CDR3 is TGTGCCACCAGTGTCACTAGCGGTAGCACAGATACGCAGTATTTT.

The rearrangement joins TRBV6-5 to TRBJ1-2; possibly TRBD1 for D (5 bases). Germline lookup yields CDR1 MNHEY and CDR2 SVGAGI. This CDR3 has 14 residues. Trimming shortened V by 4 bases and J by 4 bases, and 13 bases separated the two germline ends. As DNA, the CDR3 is TGTGCCAGCAGTTGGTTCCAGGGTAGCTATGGCTACACCTTC. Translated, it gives CASSWFQGSYGYTF.

In DNA, the CDR3 is TGCGCCAGCAGCTTGGGTGGGCCCCAACAAGAGACCCAGTACTTC. Amino acid sequence: CASSLGGPQQETQYF. The rearrangement uses TRBV5-1 and TRBJ2-5; no reliable D call. The germline CDR1 and CDR2 sequences are SGHRS and YFSETQ. Trimming pared 0 bases from V and 2 bases from J, leaving 11 bases between. CDR3 size: 15 residues.

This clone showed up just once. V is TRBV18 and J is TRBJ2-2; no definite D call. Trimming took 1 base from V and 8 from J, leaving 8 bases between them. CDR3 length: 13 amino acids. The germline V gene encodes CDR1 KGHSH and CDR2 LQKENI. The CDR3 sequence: CASSPLPPGELFF. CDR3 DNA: TGTGCCAGCTCACCACTTCCCCCGGGGGAGCTGTTTTTT.

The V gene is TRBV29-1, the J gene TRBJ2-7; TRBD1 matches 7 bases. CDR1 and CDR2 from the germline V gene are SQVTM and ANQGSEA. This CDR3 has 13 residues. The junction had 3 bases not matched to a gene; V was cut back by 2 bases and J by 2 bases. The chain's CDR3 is CSVETGATYEQYF. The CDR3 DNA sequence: TGCAGCGTTGAAACAGGGGCAACCTACGAGCAGTACTTC.

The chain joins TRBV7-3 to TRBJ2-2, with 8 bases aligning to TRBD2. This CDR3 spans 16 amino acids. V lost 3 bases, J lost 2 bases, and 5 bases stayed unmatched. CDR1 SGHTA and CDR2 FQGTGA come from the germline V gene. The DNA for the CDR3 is TGTGCCAGCAGCTTCCAGCGGGAGCTAAACACCGGGGAGCTGTTTTTT. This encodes CASSFQRELNTGELFF.